The 32 T cell receptor beta chains in this list originate from one sample, sequenced in a study of blood T cell repertoires in COVID-19. Method: immunoSEQ multiplex PCR; TCRdb's copy keeps in-frame clones and lacks some. The sample yields about 100,000 clones, 84% seen once. Material for sequencing was peripheral blood. The source of these receptors is a man between 65 and 79 years old with active or convalescent COVID-19.

The chain recombines TRBV5-1 with TRBJ1-5; 7 nucleotides align to TRBD1. CDR1 and CDR2 (germline): SGHRS, YFSETQ. This CDR3 is 14 amino acids long. V was pared by 1 base and J by 5 bases, with 3 bases of the junction left unmatched. The CDR3 DNA sequence: TGCGCCAGCAGCTTGTCCGGGACAGATCAGCCCCAGCATTTT. This sequence encodes CASSLSGTDQPQHF. Full variable domain (remainder filled in from reference TRBV5-1 and TRBJ1-5): KAGVTQTPRYLIKTRGQQVTLSCSPISGHRSVSWYQQTPGQGLQFLFEYFSETQRNKGNFPGRFSGRQFSNSRSEMNVSTLELGDSALYLCASSLSGTDQPQHFGDGTRLSIL.

The chain couples TRBV6-2 or TRBV6-3 to TRBJ2-2; 9 bases fit TRBD1. The CDR3 extends over 17 amino acids. Trimming at V came to 0 bases and at J to 1 base, leaving 3 bases not matched to a gene. Germline V gene sequence: CDR1 MNHEY, CDR2 SVGEGT. The CDR3: CASSYSGQGRNTGELFF. CDR3 DNA sequence: TGTGCCAGCAGTTACTCCGGACAGGGGCGGAACACCGGGGAGCTGTTTTTT.

This clone was detected once. The chain employs TRBV27 and TRBJ2-7; 7 nucleotides match TRBD2. V shed 4 bases and J 0 bases; nucleotides not matched to a gene: 3. The length of the CDR3 is 14 residues. Germline V gene sequence: CDR1 MNHEY, CDR2 SMNVEV (reference sequence). The CDR3: CASSSRGVSYEQYF. The DNA of the CDR3 is TGTGCCAGCAGTTCACGGGGGGTCTCCTACGAGCAGTACTTC.

This clone was counted only a few times. This chain connects TRBV7-2 to TRBJ2-3; the D gene is possibly TRBD1 (6 bases). Looked up from germline, CDR1 is SGHTA and CDR2 is FQGNSA. The CDR3 is 13 residues long. With 5 bases removed from V and 3 bases from J, the gap between germline ends came to 9 bases. The CDR3 DNA reads TGTGCCAGCAGCGCACAGGGAACAGATACGCAGTATTTT. It codes for CASSAQGTDTQYF.

The chain joins TRBV6-6 to TRBJ2-6, with TRBD2 matching over 8 bases. Germline V gene lookup returns CDR1 MNHNY and CDR2 SVGAGI (reference sequence). CDR3 size: 17 residues. Trimming cost V 5 bases and J 0 bases; bases outside gene matches: 6. CDR3 sequence (DNA): TGTGCCAGCAGTCTCCGGGGGGGGGACTCTGGGGCCAACGTCCTGACTTTC. This codes for CASSLRGGDSGANVLTF.

CDR3 coding DNA: TGTGCCAGCAGCCCCCGGGACAGGGGGCGGCCGAACACCGGGGAGCTGTTTTTT. Protein: CASSPRDRGRPNTGELFF. The chain links TRBV5-6 to TRBJ2-2; TRBD1 aligns across 12 bases. This CDR3 contains 18 residues. The ends lost 4 bases at V and 0 bases at J; junction bases unmatched: 7. Germline V gives CDR1 SGHDT, CDR2 YYEEEE.

The chain links TRBV18 to TRBJ2-7; D gene ambiguous. Germline CDR1 KGHSH, CDR2 LQKENI. Deletions cut 3 bases from V and 2 bases from J, with 5 bases between. The CDR3 covers 12 residues. The CDR3 bases are TGTGCCAGCTCACCTAGTGCCTACGAGCAGTACTTC. This sequence encodes CASSPSAYEQYF.

The genes are TRBV2 and TRBJ1-4, with D possibly matching TRBD1 (5 bases). The CDR3 is made up of 16 amino acids. V was cut by 2 bases and J by 4 bases, with 14 bases left in between. Germline-derived CDR1 and CDR2 are SNHLY and FYNNEI. As DNA, the CDR3 is TGTGCCAGCAGTGAATCCGCGGGGCTGAATAATGAAAAACTGTTTTTT. Translation: CASSESAGLNNEKLFF.

The CDR3 here is CASSHLNQPQHF. In DNA, the CDR3 is TGTGCCAGCAGCCACCTTAATCAGCCCCAGCATTTT. J is TRBJ1-5 and V is TRBV3-1 (or the pseudogene TRBV3-2), with unresolved D. Germline CDR1 is LGHDT and CDR2 is YNNKEL (reference sequence). Deletions cut 3 bases from V and 4 bases from J, with 4 bases between. This CDR3 is built from 12 residues.

This clone occurred a few times. For the CDR3, the DNA is TGTGCCAGCAGCCAAGACGGGGGTAGTGGTCAGCCCCAGCATTTT. Protein product: CASSQDGGSGQPQHF. The rearrangement uses TRBV3-1 (or the pseudogene TRBV3-2) and TRBJ1-5, with D perhaps TRBD1 (5 bases). This CDR3 has 15 residues. CDR1 and CDR2 (germline): LGHDT, YNNKEL (reference sequence). Between the trimmed V and J ends, which lost 0 bases and 6 bases, there was a span of 12 bases.

The chain carries TRBV19 and TRBJ2-7; D may be TRBD2 (5 bases). The CDR3 length is 16 residues. The germline V and J ends were trimmed by 4 bases and 3 bases, with 19 bases remaining between them. Germline CDR1 reads LNHDA; CDR2 reads SQIVND (reference sequence). The CDR3 DNA follows: TGTGCCAGTAGTAGGTCAGTGGCGGGCGATCGCTACGAGCAGTACTTC. Translation gives CASSRSVAGDRYEQYF.

The chain combines TRBV28 with TRBJ1-5; perhaps TRBD1 as D (5 bases). The CDR3 is made up of 15 amino acids. The germline V gene has CDR1 MDHEN and CDR2 SYDVKM. Trimming took 8 bases from V and 2 from J, leaving 16 bases between them. CDR3 DNA sequence: TGTGCCAGCCTCGGGGGGGAAGGTGGCAATCAGCCCCAGCATTTT. It is translated as CASLGGEGGNQPQHF.

The V and J genes are TRBV15 and TRBJ2-1; perhaps TRBD1 as D (6 bases). Trimming removed 2 bases from V and 0 bases from J, with 17 bases in between. Germline lookup yields CDR1 LNHNV and CDR2 YYDKDF (reference sequence). The CDR3 is 18 residues long. CDR3: CATSRLPPTGRSYNEQFF. CDR3 sequence (DNA): TGTGCCACCAGCAGACTACCGCCGACAGGACGCTCCTACAATGAGCAGTTCTTC.

V is TRBV28 and J is TRBJ2-5; 15 bases align to TRBD2. The CDR3 covers 16 residues. Germline CDR1 and CDR2: MDHEN and SYDVKM. J gave up 6 bases and V 7 bases, and 9 bases lay outside the gene matches. The CDR3 DNA reads TGTGCCAGCAAGACAGCCGGACTAGCGGGGGGGAAGACCCAGTACTTC. The encoded protein is CASKTAGLAGGKTQYF.

The chain recombines TRBV7-2 with TRBJ2-1; the match to TRBD2 covers 13 bases. Germline CDR1 is SGHTA and CDR2 is FQGNSA. The junction had 8 bases not matched to a gene; V was cut back by 5 bases and J by 7 bases. CDR3 size: 16 residues. CDR3 sequence reads: CASSPLAGGPLNEQFF. The CDR3 coding sequence is TGTGCCAGCAGCCCACTAGCGGGGGGGCCTCTTAATGAGCAGTTCTTC.

This clone was counted once. The chain employs TRBV20-1 and TRBJ2-5; D gene uncertain. The CDR3 totals 12 residues. Germline V gene data show CDR1 as DFQATT and CDR2 as SNEGSKA (reference sequence). Trimming took off 3 bases at V and 2 bases at J, with 7 bases between the two ends. The chain's CDR3 is CSASSEQETQYF. As DNA, the CDR3 is TGCAGTGCTAGTTCCGAGCAAGAGACCCAGTACTTC.

A few counts support this clone. The V and J genes are TRBV27 and TRBJ2-1; 8 bases match TRBD2. Germline V CDR1 and CDR2: MNHEY, SMNVEV (reference sequence). The CDR3 runs to 14 residues. V shed 6 bases, J shed 4 bases, and the junction held 5 bases outside the gene matches. This CDR3 is CASRGLVGYNEQFF. The CDR3 region has the DNA TGTGCCAGCAGGGGACTAGTGGGGTACAATGAGCAGTTCTTC.

The count of this clone is one. This chain links TRBV28 with TRBJ2-7; 9 bases are shared with TRBD1. This CDR3 comprises 16 residues. The J segment lost 1 base and the V segment lost 5 bases, leaving 9 bases of the junction unmatched. The V gene's germline CDR1 is MDHEN and CDR2 SYDVKM. As DNA, the CDR3 is TGTGCCAGCAGTCAACCCCGGGACAGGGATTCCTACGAGCAGTACTTC. Protein sequence: CASSQPRDRDSYEQYF.

V gene TRBV5-1 combines with J gene TRBJ2-5, with 7 nucleotides matching TRBD1. The germline V gene encodes CDR1 SGHRS and CDR2 YFSETQ. There are 14 residues in the CDR3. V shed 0 bases and J 5 bases; nucleotides not matched to a gene: 4. Here the CDR3 DNA reads TGCGCCAGCAGCTTGGACCCGGGACAGGAGACCCAGTACTTC. Translation gives CASSLDPGQETQYF. The whole variable domain, remainder taken from reference TRBV5-1 and TRBJ2-5, is KAGVTQTPRYLIKTRGQQVTLSCSPISGHRSVSWYQQTPGQGLQFLFEYFSETQRNKGNFPGRFSGRQFSNSRSEMNVSTLELGDSALYLCASSLDPGQETQYFGPGTRLLVL.

The chain recombines TRBV7-3 with TRBJ2-2; TRBD2 aligns across 8 bases. This CDR3 contains 16 residues. V trimming: 4 bases; J trimming: 2 bases; junction bases outside the gene matches: 6. Germline V lookup: CDR1 SGHTA, CDR2 FQGTGA. DNA of the CDR3: TGTGCCAGCAGCTCGCGGGGGGCGTTAAACACCGGGGAGCTGTTTTTT. This translates into CASSSRGALNTGELFF.

The chain combines TRBV6-5 with TRBJ2-2; tentative D call: TRBD2 (6 bases). The V gene lost 7 bases and the J gene lost 3 bases, with 15 bases spanning the gap. Per germline, CDR1 MNHEY and CDR2 SVGAGI. The CDR3 has 15 residues. The CDR3 loop is CASKEGGGYTGELFF. In DNA, the CDR3 is TGTGCCAGCAAGGAGGGTGGCGGGTACACCGGGGAGCTGTTTTTT.

This chain uses TRBV9 with TRBJ2-3, with TRBD2 as a possible D gene (5 bases). Germline V gene lookup returns CDR1 SGDLS and CDR2 YYNGEE. Trimming cost V 3 bases and J 1 base, with 15 bases left between them. This CDR3 is 16 amino acids long. CDR3 in amino acids: CASSDGNSIGTDTQYF. CDR3 DNA sequence: TGTGCCAGCAGCGACGGGAACAGTATCGGCACAGATACGCAGTATTTT.

The chain has TRBV3-1 (or the pseudogene TRBV3-2) and TRBJ1-4; D is ambiguous. Germline CDR1 and CDR2: LGHDT and YNNKEL (reference sequence). The CDR3 totals 14 residues. The germline V and J ends were trimmed by 3 bases and 7 bases, with 12 bases remaining between them. The CDR3 sequence: CASSQRGGSEKLFF. The CDR3 region has the DNA TGTGCCAGCAGCCAGAGAGGTGGAAGTGAAAAACTGTTTTTT.

This clone was detected a few times. This sequence joins TRBV10-3 and TRBJ1-5, with 8 bases that match TRBD1. CDR3 size: 15 residues. The V gene's germline CDR1 is ENHRY and CDR2 SYGVKD. Trimming took 3 bases from V and 2 from J; bases not matched to a gene: 3. For the CDR3, the DNA is TGTGCCATCAGTGAAGACAGGGGCGGCAATCAGCCCCAGCATTTT. As protein: CAISEDRGGNQPQHF.

V usage is TRBV6-2 or TRBV6-3 and J usage is TRBJ1-4; 10 positions agree with TRBD1. The CDR3 contains 15 residues. CDR1 and CDR2 from the germline V gene are MNHEY and SVGEGT. V was clipped by 2 bases and J by 7 bases; unmatched bases: 4. CDR3 in DNA: TGTGCCAGCAGTTACCGGGGACAGGGGTCTGAAAAACTGTTTTTT. This translates into CASSYRGQGSEKLFF.

The chain employs TRBV6-5 and TRBJ2-4, with D possibly TRBD1 on 5 matching bases. V was pared by 4 bases and J by 0 bases, with 13 bases between. This CDR3 comprises 16 residues. Germline V CDR1 and CDR2: MNHEY, SVGAGI. CDR3 residues: CASSSRTLRAKNIQYF. As DNA, the CDR3 is TGTGCCAGCAGTTCCCGGACACTACGAGCCAAAAACATTCAGTACTTC.

This clone was seen a few times. The chain employs TRBV2 and TRBJ1-2; a weak D match, TRBD1 (5 bases). The CDR3 length is 15 residues. Germline assignment: CDR1 SNHLY and CDR2 FYNNEI. The ends were cut back, 1 base at V and 6 bases at J, with 15 bases in the middle. In DNA form, the CDR3 reads TGTGCCAGCAGTGAAGTTGGTAGGGGAAGGAATGGCTACACCTTC. Translation: CASSEVGRGRNGYTF.

This chain connects TRBV2 to TRBJ1-5; weak D call: TRBD1 (6 bases). With 6 bases removed from V and 5 bases from J, the gap between germline ends came to 14 bases. This CDR3 has 14 residues. From germline, CDR1 is SNHLY and CDR2 FYNNEI. This CDR3 is CASSVLRGDQPQHF. Written as DNA, the CDR3 is TGTGCCAGCAGCGTACTCAGGGGAGATCAGCCCCAGCATTTT.

The V gene is TRBV5-1, the J gene TRBJ2-3; 12 nucleotides agree with TRBD2. Trimming took 4 bases from V and 6 from J; bases not matched to a gene: 3. The CDR3 runs 14 residues. Germline V CDR1 and CDR2: SGHRS, YFSETQ. CDR3 in amino acids: CASSPGTSGDTQYF. CDR3 sequence (DNA): TGCGCCAGCAGCCCTGGGACTAGCGGGGATACGCAGTATTTT.

The chain combines TRBV28 with TRBJ1-1, with 12 bases identical to TRBD1. Germline V gives CDR1 MDHEN, CDR2 SYDVKM. The CDR3 has 15 amino acids. V shed 6 bases and J 6 bases; nucleotides not matched to a gene: 8. The CDR3 protein is CASSHSGTGGPEAFF. DNA for the CDR3: TGTGCCAGCAGCCATTCCGGGACAGGGGGCCCTGAAGCTTTCTTT. The entire variable domain, with the rest obtained from reference TRBV28 and TRBJ1-1, is as follows: DVKVTQSSRYLVKRTGEKVFLECVQDMDHENMFWYRQDPGLGLRLIYFSYDVKMKEKGDIPEGYSVSREKKERFSLILESASTNQTSMYLCASSHSGTGGPEAFFGQGTRLTVV.

The rearrangement joins TRBV4-1 to TRBJ1-1; the D is unclear. Germline V gene data show CDR1 as MGHRA and CDR2 as YSYEKL. The CDR3 runs to 21 residues. The V gene lost 7 bases and the J gene lost 4 bases, with 37 bases spanning the gap. The CDR3 loop is CASTTLFGLATPTTIGTEAFF. The CDR3 nucleotides are TGCGCCAGCACCACCCTTTTTGGTCTGGCGACACCTACCACCATCGGCACTGAAGCTTTCTTT.

This chain uses TRBV5-1 with TRBJ2-3; TRBD2 is a possible D gene (5 bases). Germline V gives CDR1 SGHRS, CDR2 YFSETQ. CDR3 size: 14 residues. V lost 4 bases to trimming and J lost 6 bases, with 15 bases between them. The CDR3 DNA reads as TGCGCCAGCAGCCTACTCCGGGGTACCGATACGCAGTATTTT. Protein: CASSLLRGTDTQYF.